The 12 T cell receptor beta chains below all came from one sample that was sequenced in a study of cytomegalovirus exposure and HLA in healthy donors. Amplification used 60 Vbeta primers and 13 Jbeta primers. Assay: immunoSEQ multiplex PCR; the TCRdb copy retains only in-frame clones and omits some. This listing includes more than 45,000 clones. The material sequenced was PBMCs. Receptors were obtained from a woman aged 55-70 years in good health and CMV-seropositive.

The chain has TRBV9 and TRBJ1-1; D remains unclear. Deletions cut 0 bases from V and 1 base from J, with 7 bases between. CDR1 SGDLS and CDR2 YYNGEE come from the germline V gene. This CDR3 is 14 amino acids long. CDR3 region: CASSVAHRNTEAFF. The CDR3 region has the DNA TGTGCCAGCAGCGTAGCTCACAGGAACACTGAAGCTTTCTTT.

For the CDR3, the DNA is TGTGCCATCACGGAAGAGCCCCGGGCAGATACGCAGTATTTT. It codes for CAITEEPRADTQYF. The genes are TRBV10-3 and TRBJ2-3; D unresolved. V was cut by 7 bases and J by 4 bases, with 15 bases left in between. The CDR3 is 14 amino acids. Germline-derived CDR1 and CDR2 are ENHRY and SYGVKD.

This chain connects TRBV11-2 to TRBJ2-7; 9 positions agree with TRBD2. J lost 7 bases, V lost 1 base, and 5 bases had no gene match. CDR1 and CDR2 (germline): SGHAT, FQNNGV. The CDR3 runs 14 residues. The CDR3: CASSLGGGASEQYF. CDR3 in DNA: TGTGCCAGCAGCTTAGGCGGGGGGGCCTCAGAGCAGTACTTC.

The chain joins TRBV11-3 to TRBJ1-6; 8 nucleotides match TRBD1. The germline V gene encodes CDR1 SGHNT and CDR2 YENEEA. The CDR3 runs 14 residues. V dropped 5 bases and J dropped 9; count of bases not matched to a gene: 6. In DNA, the CDR3 is TGTGCCAGCAGCACCTCAGGGGGCGCTTCACCCCTCCACTTT. Translation gives CASSTSGGASPLHF.

The V and J genes are TRBV5-1 and TRBJ2-7; a possible D gene is TRBD2 (5 bases). The V end was cut by 0 bases, the J end by 3 bases, with 10 bases between. Per germline, CDR1 SGHRS and CDR2 YFSETQ. The CDR3 has 14 amino acids. CDR3 residues: CASSLESGNYEQYF. The CDR3 DNA follows: TGCGCCAGCAGCTTGGAAAGCGGAAACTACGAGCAGTACTTC.

The chain is built from TRBV5-1 and TRBJ2-1; 9 nucleotides align to TRBD1. The V gene end was trimmed by 0 bases and the J gene end by 0 bases; junction bases not matched to a gene: 1. The CDR3 consists of 16 residues. The germline gives CDR1 SGHRS, CDR2 YFSETQ. The CDR3 DNA reads as TGCGCCAGCAGCTTGGACAGGGGGCGCTCCTACAATGAGCAGTTCTTC. Its protein is CASSLDRGRSYNEQFF.

The chain recombines TRBV6-5 with TRBJ2-2, with D possibly being TRBD1 (6 bases). The germline V gene encodes CDR1 MNHEY and CDR2 SVGAGI. The V end lost 2 bases, the J end lost 1 base, and 8 bases lay between the germline ends. The length of the CDR3 is 15 residues. DNA for the CDR3: TGTGCCAGCAGTTACGCACAGGGGAACACCGGGGAGCTGTTTTTT. Translated: CASSYAQGNTGELFF.

On this clone itself: One end of the junction varies from germline; a read error may be responsible. V gene TRBV18 combines with J gene TRBJ2-5, with D unresolved. This CDR3 has 13 amino acids. Germline CDR1 KGHSH, CDR2 LQKENI. As DNA, the CDR3 is TGTGCCAGCTCACCAATCGCTACTGAGAACCAGTACTTC. Translation: CASSPIATENQYF.

V is TRBV25-1 and J is TRBJ2-7, with 9 nucleotides matching TRBD1. V lost 9 bases to trimming and J lost 2 bases; unmatched junction nucleotides: 14. The germline V gene encodes CDR1 MGHDK and CDR2 SYGVNS. The CDR3 runs to 16 residues. The CDR3 is CASSPGQGLGPYEQYF. In DNA form, the CDR3 reads TGTGCCAGTTCTCCGGGACAGGGATTAGGTCCCTACGAGCAGTACTTC.

This chain uses TRBV18 with TRBJ1-4, with TRBD1 identical over 7 bases. There are 15 residues in the CDR3. The trim removed 3 bases at V and 6 bases at J, leaving 7 bases unmatched. CDR1 KGHSH and CDR2 LQKENI come from the germline V gene. CDR3 coding DNA: TGTGCCAGCTCACCCAGAGGGGGCGTGGATGAAAAACTGTTTTTT. Protein product: CASSPRGGVDEKLFF.

The chain employs TRBV6-1 and TRBJ2-1, with 9 bases lining up with TRBD2. V trimming: 3 bases; J trimming: 7 bases; junction bases outside the gene matches: 13. Germline V gives CDR1 MNHNS, CDR2 SASEGT. This CDR3 is 17 amino acids long. Written as DNA, the CDR3 is TGTGCCAGCAGTGAGAGGCCAGCGGGGGGCGGAAAGAATGAGCAGTTCTTC. This translates into CASSERPAGGGKNEQFF.

The chain has TRBV13 and TRBJ2-7; 9 bases align to TRBD1. The CDR3 extends over 16 amino acids. V dropped 5 bases and J dropped 4; count of bases not matched to a gene: 12. The germline CDR1 and CDR2 sequences are PRHDT and FYEKMQ (reference sequence). As DNA, the CDR3 is TGTGCCAGCAGCCCCGACCCGGGACAGGGTATTTACGAGCAGTACTTC. As protein: CASSPDPGQGIYEQYF. The complete variable domain, with remaining parts taken from reference TRBV13 and TRBJ2-7, reads AAGVIQSPRHLIKEKRETATLKCYPIPRHDTVYWYQQGPGQDPQFLISFYEKMQSDKGSIPDRFSAQQFSDYHSELNMSSLELGDSALYFCASSPDPGQGIYEQYFGPGTRLTVT.